The 20 T cell receptor beta chains presented below share a single source sample, sequenced in a study of cytomegalovirus exposure and HLA in healthy donors. PCR involved 60 Vbeta and 13 Jbeta primers. The assay was immunoSEQ multiplex PCR, and TCRdb's table has in-frame clones only and misses some. The sample has around 75,000 clones; about 80% are singletons. The sequenced material came from PBMCs. These receptors were obtained from a man aged 35-49 years in good health and CMV-seronegative.

The rearrangement uses TRBV6-5 and TRBJ1-1; D is undetermined. V gave up 2 bases and J gave up 10 bases, with 11 bases separating them. There are 12 residues in the CDR3. Per the germline V gene, CDR1 is MNHEY and CDR2 is SVGAGI. The CDR3 protein is CASSYGGPGAFF. CDR3 DNA sequence: TGTGCCAGCAGTTACGGAGGCCCGGGAGCTTTCTTT.

The J gene is TRBJ1-5, the V gene TRBV28, with D possibly being TRBD1 (5 bases). Between the trimmed V and J ends, which lost 7 bases and 2 bases, there was a span of 9 bases. CDR3 length: 13 residues. Germline CDR1 and CDR2: MDHEN and SYDVKM. This chain's CDR3 is CASIQGRNQPQHF. In DNA, the CDR3 is TGTGCCAGCATTCAGGGCCGCAATCAGCCCCAGCATTTT.

This chain links TRBV28 with TRBJ1-2, with 10 bases aligning to TRBD1. V lost 7 bases, J lost 2 bases, and 7 bases stayed unmatched. The CDR3 runs to 15 residues. Germline-derived CDR1 and CDR2 are MDHEN and SYDVKM. The DNA for the CDR3 is TGTGCCAGCAACTCCTGGGACAGGGGAAACTATGGCTACACCTTC. Protein product: CASNSWDRGNYGYTF.

This chain joins TRBV11-1 and TRBJ2-6; D gene ambiguous. Germline V gene data show CDR1 as SGHAT and CDR2 as FQDESV (reference sequence). The CDR3 is made up of 15 amino acids. V dropped 1 base and J dropped 4 bases, with 8 bases sitting between them. Here the CDR3 reads CASSLETWGANVLTF. DNA of the CDR3: TGTGCCAGCAGCTTAGAAACTTGGGGGGCCAACGTCCTGACTTTC.

The sample holds a few counts of this clone. This chain connects TRBV6-1 to TRBJ2-1, with 8 bases matching TRBD1. Trimming removed 5 bases from V and 7 bases from J; junction bases left unmatched: 4. Per the germline V gene, CDR1 is MNHNS and CDR2 is SASEGT. The CDR3 runs to 13 residues. CDR3 bases: TGTGCCAGCAGTCCCTGGACAGGGAATGAGCAGTTCTTC. It specifies CASSPWTGNEQFF.

This chain joins TRBV6-5 and TRBJ1-1; D remains unclear. Trimming removed 4 bases at V and 8 bases at J, with 20 bases between. Germline CDR1 reads MNHEY; CDR2 reads SVGAGI. CDR3 length equals 15 residues. The DNA for the CDR3 is TGTGCCAGCAGTTTCACCTCCGTCGATGAGAGGGAAGCTTTCTTT. Residues: CASSFTSVDEREAFF.

The rearrangement joins TRBV7-9 to TRBJ2-5; TRBD2 aligns across 11 bases. The CDR3 runs 15 residues. CDR1 and CDR2 (germline): SEHNR, FQNEAQ (reference sequence). Trimming removed 4 bases from V and 11 bases from J; junction bases left unmatched: 12. The CDR3 loop is CASSSPLAGGEEQYF. The CDR3 DNA reads as TGTGCCAGCAGCTCCCCCTTAGCGGGGGGGGAGGAGCAGTACTTC.

The V gene is TRBV29-1, the J gene TRBJ2-7; D might be TRBD1 (5 bases). From germline, CDR1 is SQVTM and CDR2 ANQGSEA. The germline V and J ends were trimmed by 4 bases and 0 bases, with 7 bases remaining between them. This CDR3 region has 12 residues. CDR3 protein: CSVVDSSYEQYF. The CDR3 DNA follows: TGCAGCGTTGTAGACAGCTCCTACGAGCAGTACTTC.

The chain combines TRBV9 with TRBJ2-7; TRBD1 is a possible D gene (6 bases). This CDR3 region has 15 residues. V was shortened by 2 bases and J by 2 bases, with 14 bases between the two germline ends. Looked up from germline, CDR1 is SGDLS and CDR2 is YYNGEE. The CDR3 DNA sequence: TGTGCCAGCAGCGTTGCCCCGACAGGAGCCTACGAGCAGTACTTC. Its protein is CASSVAPTGAYEQYF.

The chain combines TRBV7-9 with TRBJ2-7; TRBD1 might be the D (6 bases). The germline V gene has CDR1 SEHNR and CDR2 FQNEAQ (reference sequence). Trimming removed 1 base from V and 7 bases from J, with 14 bases in between. This CDR3 has 14 amino acids. CDR3 protein: CASSLGGLYSEQYF. The CDR3, as DNA: TGTGCCAGCAGCTTAGGGGGGCTCTATAGTGAGCAGTACTTC.

This clone was found a few times. The CDR3 region is CASSSYSQPQHF. CDR3 DNA sequence: TGTGCCAGCAGTAGCTATTCTCAGCCCCAGCATTTT. The V gene is TRBV6-6, the J gene TRBJ1-5; D remains ambiguous. V was clipped by 5 bases and J by 6 bases, with 8 bases between them. Germline lookup yields CDR1 MNHNY and CDR2 SVGAGI (reference sequence). The CDR3 contains 12 residues.

This chain uses TRBV7-9 with TRBJ1-4; D uncertain. The V gene's germline CDR1 is SEHNR and CDR2 FQNEAQ (reference sequence). V was trimmed by 2 bases and J by 4 bases, leaving 8 bases between them. The CDR3 is 14 residues long. The CDR3 sequence: CASSLNQDNEKLFF. Written as DNA, the CDR3 is TGTGCCAGCAGCTTAAATCAGGATAATGAAAAACTGTTTTTT.

The genes are TRBV7-8 and TRBJ1-5; TRBD1 aligns across 8 bases. The V gene's germline CDR1 is SGHVS and CDR2 FQNEAQ. V was clipped by 5 bases and J by 3 bases; unmatched bases: 6. The CDR3 sequence is 15 residues long. The CDR3 nucleotides read TGTGCCAGCAGCCGCGGACAGGGCTCCAATCAGCCCCAGCATTTT. Translating gives CASSRGQGSNQPQHF.

The chain links TRBV5-6 to TRBJ2-2, with a possible D match to TRBD1 (5 bases). CDR3 length: 16 amino acids. Per the germline V gene, CDR1 is SGHDT and CDR2 is YYEEEE. Trimming left V 4 bases short and J 5 bases short, with 18 bases between. For the CDR3, the DNA is TGTGCCAGCAGCCTGGGGCCCTTCACAAATACCGGGGAGCTGTTTTTT. Translating it yields CASSLGPFTNTGELFF.

CDR3 in DNA: TGTGCCAGCAGCCGGGAGAGCTATGGCTACACCTTC. Residues: CASSRESYGYTF. This chain joins TRBV9 and TRBJ1-2; D is unresolved. This CDR3 region has 12 residues. V dropped 4 bases and J dropped 4 bases, with 8 bases sitting between them. Germline lookup yields CDR1 SGDLS and CDR2 YYNGEE.

This chain joins TRBV6-6 and TRBJ1-2; D gene unclear. Trimming pared 7 bases from V and 8 bases from J, leaving 20 bases between. This CDR3 contains 14 residues. Germline values: CDR1 MNHNY, CDR2 SVGAGI (reference sequence). CDR3 region: CASILRSGSSGYTF. The CDR3 DNA follows: TGTGCCAGCATCCTCCGCTCGGGGTCCAGCGGCTACACCTTC.

The chain has TRBV4-3 and TRBJ1-3; D perhaps matches TRBD1 (5 bases). V lost 3 bases and J 1 base, leaving 16 bases between the germline ends. This CDR3 is built from 17 residues. Germline assignment: CDR1 LGHNA and CDR2 YSLEER. Here the CDR3 DNA reads TGCGCCAGCAGCCAGGACATAGGCAGGGATTCTGGAAACACCATATATTTT. It yields the protein CASSQDIGRDSGNTIYF.

This clone was seen once. The chain employs TRBV5-4 and TRBJ2-7, with 7 bases aligning to TRBD1. After removal of 4 bases from V and 1 base from J, the junction contained 11 bases not matched to a gene. CDR1 SGHNT and CDR2 YYREEE come from the germline V gene (reference sequence). The CDR3 covers 16 residues. CDR3 nucleotides: TGTGCCAGCAGCCCCCTAACCCCGGGACAGTCCTACGAGCAGTACTTC. Translated: CASSPLTPGQSYEQYF.

The rearrangement links TRBV9 to TRBJ1-2; TRBD1 might be the D (5 bases). Germline CDR1 SGDLS, CDR2 YYNGEE. V shed 2 bases and J shed 1 base, with 9 bases lying between them. The CDR3 length is 14 residues. This chain's CDR3 is CASSVPGHNYGYTF. The CDR3 nucleotides are TGTGCCAGCAGCGTTCCAGGGCATAACTATGGCTACACCTTC.

CDR3 region: CASSPTNRAGNTIYF. CDR3 nucleotides: TGTGCCAGCAGCCCTACAAACAGGGCTGGAAACACCATATATTTT. The genes are TRBV9 and TRBJ1-3; TRBD1 is a possible D gene (6 bases). The germline gives CDR1 SGDLS, CDR2 YYNGEE. Trimming stripped 4 bases from V and 2 bases from J, with 13 bases between. The CDR3 spans 15 residues.